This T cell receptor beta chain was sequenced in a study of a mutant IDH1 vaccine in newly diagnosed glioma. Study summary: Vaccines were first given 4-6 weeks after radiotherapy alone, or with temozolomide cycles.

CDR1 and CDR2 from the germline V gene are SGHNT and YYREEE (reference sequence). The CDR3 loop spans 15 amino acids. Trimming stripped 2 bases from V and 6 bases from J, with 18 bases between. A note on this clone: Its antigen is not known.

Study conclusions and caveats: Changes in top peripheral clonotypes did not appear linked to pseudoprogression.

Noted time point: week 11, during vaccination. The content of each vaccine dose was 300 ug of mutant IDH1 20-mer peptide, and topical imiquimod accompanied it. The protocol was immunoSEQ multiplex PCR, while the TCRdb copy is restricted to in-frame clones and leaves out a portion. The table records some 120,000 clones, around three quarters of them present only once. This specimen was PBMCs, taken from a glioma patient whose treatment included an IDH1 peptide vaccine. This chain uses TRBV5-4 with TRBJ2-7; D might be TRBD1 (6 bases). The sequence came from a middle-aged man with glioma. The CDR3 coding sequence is TGTGCCAGCAGCTTTCCTGGTGGACAGTTGGCCGAGCAGTACTTC. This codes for CASSFPGGQLAEQYF.